What follows are 19 T cell receptor beta chains derived from one specimen sequenced in a study of early T cells in non-severe SARS-CoV-2 infection. TCRdb called the 5' RACE reads again in MiXCR, with one record for every CDR3 protein. This sample yields some 110,000 distinct CDR3 sequences, of which more than 12% are seen a single time; 21% belongs to the top ten. The sequencing input was whole blood. Receptors originate from an adult who was a healthcare worker with PCR-confirmed SARS-CoV-2 infection or an uninfected control (not recorded which).

This clonotype appeared a few times. J is TRBJ2-7 and V is TRBV5-4; possible D gene TRBD2, 7 bases. Trimming took off 4 bases at V and 7 bases at J, with 24 bases between the two ends. Germline V gives CDR1 SGHNT, CDR2 YYREEE (reference sequence). This CDR3 spans 16 amino acids. Here the CDR3 reads CASSPGGPREITEQYF. In DNA form, the CDR3 reads TGTGCCAGCAGCCCCGGGGGGCCAAGGGAGATTACGGAGCAGTACTTC.

The CDR3: CASSSLGGGPEQFF. CDR3 sequence (DNA): TGTGCCAGCAGCTCCCTAGGGGGGGGCCCTGAGCAGTTCTTC. The gene calls are TRBV7-6 and TRBJ2-1; D may be TRBD2 (7 bases). This CDR3 has 14 amino acids. V was trimmed by 4 bases and J by 9 bases, leaving 16 bases between them. Germline CDR1 is SGHVS and CDR2 is FNYEAQ.

The sample holds a few counts of this clonotype. This chain uses TRBV4-2 with TRBJ1-3; D is unresolved. Germline-derived CDR1 and CDR2 are LGHNA and YNFKEQ. The CDR3 loop spans 16 amino acids. Trimming took off 0 bases at V and 0 bases at J, with 9 bases between the two ends. CDR3 coding DNA: TGTGCCAGCAGCCAAGATGTGGGTTACTCTGGAAACACCATATATTTT. Translation: CASSQDVGYSGNTIYF.

The genes are TRBV12-3 or TRBV12-4 and TRBJ2-2, with 8 bases fitting TRBD2. The CDR3 sequence is 16 residues long. V lost 9 bases to trimming and J lost 3 bases; unmatched junction nucleotides: 12. CDR3 nucleotide sequence: TGTGCCAGTTCTGATACGCGGGGGGCCTACACCGGGGAGCTGTTTTTT. This codes for CASSDTRGAYTGELFF.

This clonotype has just a few counts. The junction departs from germline at one end; a sequencing error may be responsible. The rearrangement joins TRBV20-1 to TRBJ2-5; maybe TRBD2 (5 bases). CDR1 and CDR2 (germline): DFQATT, SNEGSKA (reference sequence). The CDR3 loop spans 13 amino acids. The CDR3 DNA reads TGCAGTGCTGGAGAGGGCCCGCAAGAGACCCAGTACTTC. It yields the protein CSAGEGPQETQYF.

The chain carries TRBV5-1 and TRBJ2-1; unclear D gene. Germline V CDR1 and CDR2: SGHRS, YFSETQ. The CDR3 loop spans 11 amino acids. The V and J ends lost 4 bases and 10 bases respectively, with 9 bases between them. The CDR3 DNA reads TGCGCCAGCAGCCTCGGTCCCGAGCAGTTCTTC. As protein: CASSLGPEQFF.

This clonotype has only a few counts. CDR3 bases: TGTGCCAGCGGGACTAGCCTCACCGGGGAGCTGTTTTTT. Protein product: CASGTSLTGELFF. This sequence joins TRBV6-5 and TRBJ2-2; 9 bases agree with TRBD2. The CDR3 extends over 13 amino acids. Germline CDR1 MNHEY, CDR2 SVGAGI. J lost 4 bases, V lost 8 bases, and 2 bases had no gene match.

This clonotype has just a few counts. V gene TRBV12-3 or TRBV12-4 combines with J gene TRBJ1-2; TRBD1 agrees at 10 bases. This CDR3 comprises 15 residues. Germline trimming cut 2 bases from V and 7 bases from J; bases unmatched to any gene: 7. For the CDR3, the DNA is TGTGCCAGCAGTTTACGACAGGGGGCCGTAGGTGGCTACACCTTC. It yields the protein CASSLRQGAVGGYTF.

J is TRBJ1-3 and V is TRBV5-4, with D maybe TRBD1 (6 bases). V lost 2 bases to trimming and J lost 3 bases, with 9 bases between them. This CDR3 comprises 14 residues. Germline values: CDR1 SGHNT, CDR2 YYREEE (reference sequence). This CDR3 reads CASSFQGNGNTIYF. DNA for the CDR3: TGTGCCAGCAGCTTCCAGGGGAATGGAAACACCATATATTTT.

The chain employs TRBV14 and TRBJ2-5, with 9 bases that match TRBD2. The ends lost 1 base at V and 5 bases at J; junction bases unmatched: 2. Germline V gives CDR1 SGHDN, CDR2 FVKESK. The CDR3 is 14 residues long. CDR3: CASSQGAGGETQYF. CDR3 in DNA: TGTGCCAGCAGCCAAGGCGCGGGAGGGGAGACCCAGTACTTC.

This clonotype appeared many times. The rearrangement joins TRBV30 to TRBJ1-1; 7 bases map to TRBD1. Germline CDR1 and CDR2: GTSNPN and SVGIG (reference sequence). V shed 7 bases, J shed 0 bases, and the junction held 2 bases outside the gene matches. The CDR3 totals 12 residues. CDR3 residues: CASQGMNTEAFF. Here the CDR3 DNA reads TGTGCCTCACAGGGGATGAACACTGAAGCTTTCTTT.

V is TRBV7-2 and J is TRBJ1-2; TRBD1 matches 8 bases. The trim removed 7 bases at V and 12 bases at J, leaving 13 bases unmatched. This CDR3 contains 13 residues. The germline V gene has CDR1 SGHTA and CDR2 FQGNSA. The CDR3 protein is CASTLPGTGLDTF. CDR3 DNA: TGTGCCAGCACCCTGCCCGGGACAGGCCTCGACACCTTC.

This clonotype was detected a few times. The CDR3 nucleotides read TGTGCCAGCAGCCCGACAGGTAGAGGAGCTTTCTTT. Translating it yields CASSPTGRGAFF. V gene TRBV11-1 combines with J gene TRBJ1-1, with a tentative D call TRBD1 (6 bases). Germline values: CDR1 SGHAT, CDR2 FQDESV (reference sequence). This CDR3 has 12 amino acids. The V and J ends lost 5 bases and 10 bases respectively, with 14 bases between them. Full variable domain (remainder filled in from reference TRBV11-1 and TRBJ1-1): EAEVAQSPRYKITEKSQAVAFWCDPISGHATLYWYRQILGQGPELLVQFQDESVVDDSQLPKDRFSAERLKGVDSTLKIQPAELGDSAMYLCASSPTGRGAFFGQGTRLTVV.

The rearrangement links TRBV11-2 to TRBJ2-4, with D perhaps matching TRBD2 (5 bases). This CDR3 comprises 14 residues. From germline, CDR1 is SGHAT and CDR2 FQNNGV. Trimming left V 5 bases short and J 2 bases short, with 10 bases between. CDR3 region: CASSRGLSKNIQYF. Here the CDR3 DNA reads TGTGCCAGCAGCAGAGGACTTTCCAAAAACATTCAGTACTTC.

This clonotype was seen only a few times. The rearrangement uses TRBV12-3 or TRBV12-4 and TRBJ2-1; D assignment may be TRBD1 or TRBD2 (6 bases each). V lost 5 bases and J lost 5, with 16 bases in between. The CDR3 is made up of 15 amino acids. CDR3 in amino acids: CASSPHTRGDNEQFF. CDR3 DNA: TGTGCCAGCAGTCCGCACACGAGGGGGGACAATGAGCAGTTCTTC.

The rearrangement uses TRBV20-1 and TRBJ2-3, with 7 bases fitting TRBD2. The CDR3 runs to 16 residues. With 5 bases clipped from V and 0 bases from J, the junction kept 11 bases outside the gene matches. Germline values: CDR1 DFQATT, CDR2 SNEGSKA (reference sequence). The CDR3 loop reads CSASIPLAASTDTQYF. Here the CDR3 DNA reads TGCAGTGCTTCGATCCCCCTAGCGGCGAGCACAGATACGCAGTATTTT.

The genes are TRBV15 and TRBJ2-7; TRBD1 matches at 9 bases. The V gene's germline CDR1 is LNHNV and CDR2 YYDKDF (reference sequence). This CDR3 region has 13 residues. With 3 bases clipped from V and 4 bases from J, the junction kept 1 base outside the gene matches. The CDR3 here is CATSRDRGYEQYF. The CDR3 DNA follows: TGTGCCACCAGCAGGGACAGGGGATACGAGCAGTACTTC.

The chain employs TRBV12-3 or TRBV12-4 and TRBJ1-6; D might be TRBD1 (5 bases). The CDR3 is 12 amino acids. With 3 bases removed from V and 10 bases from J, the gap between germline ends came to 7 bases. Written as DNA, the CDR3 is TGTGCCAGCAGTTTTCACAGGTCACCCCTCCACTTT. This codes for CASSFHRSPLHF.

This clonotype was picked up a small number of times. The rearrangement links TRBV30 to TRBJ1-1; tentatively, D is TRBD1 (6 bases). Trimming removed 5 bases from V and 6 bases from J, with 13 bases in between. The CDR3 has 12 residues. Germline lookup yields CDR1 GTSNPN and CDR2 SVGIG (reference sequence). CDR3 amino acids: CAWGTGRAEAFF. The CDR3 region has the DNA TGTGCCTGGGGTACAGGGCGAGCTGAAGCTTTCTTT.